Listed below are T cell receptor beta chains from one sample, sequenced in a study of identical twins. Each CDR3 protein gets one entry after TCRdb re-called the 5' RACE reads with MiXCR. This table has approximately 1.8 million distinct CDR3 sequences, more than 30% appearing once. The sample consisted of cord blood. The receptors originated from a newborn girl in good health. The CDR3 runs from the conserved cysteine through the conserved F or W. The order of the fields is V gene, D gene, J gene, clone size, CDR3 protein, CDR3 DNA. A D gene is named only where the DNA matches it firmly. Rows may omit the clone size; those that give it use once, few, many or a size class.

v_call: TRBV15; d_call: .; j_call: TRBJ2-7; clone_size: .; cdr3_aa: CATSRSIDGNYEQYF; cdr3_nt: TGTGCCACCAGCAGGTCTATCGACGGAAACTACGAGCAGTACTTC
v_call: TRBV20-1; d_call: .; j_call: TRBJ1-2; clone_size: .; cdr3_aa: CSAREAPNYGYTF; cdr3_nt: TGCAGTGCTAGAGAAGCGCCAAACTATGGCTACACCTTC
v_call: TRBV6-1; d_call: TRBD1; j_call: TRBJ1-5; clone_size: .; cdr3_aa: CASPGTGGNQPQHF; cdr3_nt: TGTGCCAGCCCCGGGACAGGGGGGAATCAGCCCCAGCATTTT
v_call: TRBV12-3/TRBV12-4; d_call: .; j_call: TRBJ1-2; clone_size: few; cdr3_aa: CAGFGGVEGYTF; cdr3_nt: TGTGCCGGGTTTGGAGGGGTGGAGGGCTACACCTTC
v_call: TRBV28; d_call: .; j_call: TRBJ2-7; clone_size: few; cdr3_aa: CASSPFTWLAYEQYF; cdr3_nt: TGTGCCAGCAGTCCGTTTACGTGGTTGGCCTACGAGCAGTACTTC
v_call: TRBV29-1; d_call: TRBD2; j_call: TRBJ2-7; clone_size: .; cdr3_aa: CSVGGSFNEQYF; cdr3_nt: TGCAGCGTTGGCGGGAGCTTCAATGAGCAGTACTTC
v_call: TRBV24-1; d_call: .; j_call: TRBJ2-3; clone_size: few; cdr3_aa: CATSDLRRGADTQYF; cdr3_nt: TGTGCCACCAGTGATTTGCGGAGGGGGGCAGATACGCAGTATTTT
v_call: TRBV20-1; d_call: TRBD2; j_call: TRBJ2-1; clone_size: many; cdr3_aa: CSARGGGAVNEQFF; cdr3_nt: TGCAGTGCTAGAGGGGGGGGTGCTGTAAATGAGCAGTTCTTC
v_call: TRBV4-1; d_call: .; j_call: TRBJ2-4; clone_size: few; cdr3_aa: CASSLLGTPIVENIQYF; cdr3_nt: TGCGCCAGCAGTCTATTAGGAACCCCAATCGTGGAAAACATTCAGTACTTC
v_call: TRBV2; d_call: TRBD2; j_call: TRBJ2-1; clone_size: .; cdr3_aa: CASRPTSGGMNEQFF; cdr3_nt: TGTGCCAGCAGACCCACTAGCGGGGGGATGAATGAGCAGTTCTTC
v_call: TRBV5-1; d_call: .; j_call: TRBJ1-1; clone_size: .; cdr3_aa: CASSGYTGNTEAFF; cdr3_nt: TGCGCCAGCAGCGGATATACGGGGAACACTGAAGCTTTCTTT
v_call: TRBV11-3; d_call: TRBD2; j_call: TRBJ2-3; clone_size: few; cdr3_aa: CASSFSSGPSTDTQYF; cdr3_nt: TGTGCCAGCAGCTTTTCTAGCGGACCTAGCACAGATACGCAGTATTTT
v_call: TRBV4-2; d_call: TRBD2; j_call: TRBJ2-7; clone_size: .; cdr3_aa: CASSQLRTSGGFYNEQYF; cdr3_nt: TGTGCCAGCAGCCAACTCCGGACTAGCGGGGGTTTCTACAATGAGCAGTACTTC
v_call: TRBV20-1; d_call: .; j_call: TRBJ1-5; clone_size: .; cdr3_aa: CSARRTVSNQPQHF; cdr3_nt: TGCAGTGCTAGACGGACAGTCAGCAATCAGCCCCAGCATTTT
v_call: TRBV9; d_call: TRBD2; j_call: TRBJ2-2; clone_size: .; cdr3_aa: CASSPTWTSGPNTGELFF; cdr3_nt: TGTGCCAGCAGCCCTACTTGGACTAGCGGGCCGAACACCGGGGAGCTGTTTTTT
v_call: TRBV3-1; d_call: .; j_call: TRBJ2-3; clone_size: many; cdr3_aa: CASSQEIPVDTQYF; cdr3_nt: TGTGCCAGCAGCCAAGAAATCCCGGTGGATACGCAGTATTTT
v_call: TRBV19; d_call: TRBD2; j_call: TRBJ2-1; clone_size: once; cdr3_aa: CASSTKRGGGNEQFF; cdr3_nt: TGTGCCAGTAGTACCAAGCGGGGGGGCGGCAATGAGCAGTTCTTC
v_call: TRBV20-1; d_call: .; j_call: TRBJ2-5; clone_size: many; cdr3_aa: CSASPGQETQYF; cdr3_nt: TGCAGTGCTTCCCCGGGCCAAGAGACCCAGTACTTC
v_call: TRBV6-6; d_call: .; j_call: TRBJ2-7; clone_size: few; cdr3_aa: CASSYSTGAGEQYF; cdr3_nt: TGTGCCAGCAGTTATTCTACGGGAGCGGGCGAGCAGTACTTC
v_call: TRBV12-3/TRBV12-4; d_call: .; j_call: TRBJ1-2; clone_size: .; cdr3_aa: CASTPRGQDGYTF; cdr3_nt: TGTGCCAGCACGCCCAGAGGGCAGGATGGCTACACCTTC
v_call: TRBV3-1; d_call: .; j_call: TRBJ1-1; clone_size: few; cdr3_aa: CASSQGGRLNTEAFF; cdr3_nt: TGTGCCAGCAGCCAAGGCGGCAGGTTGAACACTGAAGCTTTCTTT
v_call: TRBV24-1; d_call: TRBD2; j_call: TRBJ2-5; clone_size: .; cdr3_aa: CATSDLVRILAGGPYF; cdr3_nt: TGTGCCACCAGTGATTTGGTTCGGATACTAGCGGGAGGTCCGTACTTC